This TCR beta chain was documented in a study of identical twins (dated by TCRdb to about 2016). With regard to the full study: The study deep-sequenced TCR alpha and beta repertoires from monozygotic twins, unrelated adults of various ages and cord blood to test whether fetal clonotypes persist. To rule out contamination, the twin experiments were replicated at different times with different library preparation protocols. Study-wide findings and limitations: Abundant cord blood beta clonotypes carried fewer insertions; young adult naive repertoires showed a weaker similar trend, while memory repertoires showed none. In monozygotic twins, out-of-frame TCR alpha sharing was systematically underestimated by recombination models, although the models agreed with sharing between unrelated individuals. Because the same donors could not be followed over many years, the conclusions relied on cross-sectional statistical analysis. In beta out-of-frame sequences, excess twin sharing was weaker, because having fewer shared sequences lowered the signal-to-noise ratio. Zero-insertion analyses could be partly confounded by invariant T cells such as MAIT and iNKT, though diverse VJ usage argued against such confounding for most clonotypes. Out-of-frame TCR alpha sequences shared between twins showed an excess of low generation-probability sequences compared with coincidental sharing between unrelated individuals.

Every donor in the study was a healthy Caucasian. In this sample, this clonotype turned up a few times. Its recognized antigen is unknown. Compared with germline, one end of the junction differs, possibly owing to a read error. To prepare the library, 5' RACE was applied. The run used an Illumina HiSeq 2000. Template switching added a universal primer binding site, and the final cDNA carried a unique molecular identifier that allowed TCR cDNA molecules to be counted accurately. First-strand cDNA for TCR alpha and beta chains was synthesized from specific primers in the conserved constant-segment region. To control for contamination, every cDNA library was double barcoded, receiving both a SMART-Mk sample barcode and Illumina barcodes. TruSeq adapter sequences and Illumina sample barcodes were added in two successive PCR steps. The TCR alpha and beta cDNA libraries were sequenced on the Illumina HiSeq platform using custom primers. The authors processed their data as follows. MiGEC processed the raw reads to extract unique molecular identifiers, while MiXCR was used to determine the CDR3 positions. Recombination models were inferred per individual with the repgenHMM and IGoR tools using an EM algorithm. The tcR package in R was used for shared clonotype analysis, with sharing normalized by the product of cloneset sizes. Out-of-frame nonproductive sequences were analyzed to study raw recombination free of thymic and clonal selection effects. Using fastp at Q25 and MiXCR, TCRdb reprocessed the public reads and kept productive beta chains. Records with the same CDR3 protein are collapsed into one entry carrying the most frequent genes and DNA. The V and J calls and clone size are TCRdb's, not the authors'. Within this sample are some 1,600,000 distinct CDR3 sequences, with under 35% of them counted one time only. More than 0.25% of the sample belongs to the ten largest clones.

This sequence originates from a newborn girl in good health. The sample taken for sequencing was cord blood.

The sequence in DNA is TGTGCCAGCAGGGGAGACGGGCGGCCTAATGAAAAATTGTTTTTT. Protein translation: CASRGDGRPNEKLFF. The rearrangement joined TRBV2 to TRBJ1-4, with the D gene call left open. From cysteine to phenylalanine, the CDR3 is 15 amino acids long. Only the CDR3 region is kept as DNA, spanning 45 bases read in frame from base 1. From the germline V gene, CDR1 is SNHLY and CDR2 is FYNNEI.